The present entry profiles one T cell receptor (beta chain) with its context. Its antigen is unknown. The data belong to a study of cytomegalovirus exposure and HLA in healthy donors. Background on the study: The same platform used for the approximately 700 first-cohort repertoires was also used for the 100 to 150 validation repertoires, as a later analysis reported.

The assay was immunoSEQ multiplex PCR, and TCRdb's table has in-frame clones only and misses some. Of 150,000 to 200,000 clones detected, less than 85% appear once; the ten largest clones hold approximately 15%. General study points: Both high specificity and high sensitivity reportedly marked the classifier's diagnosis of cytomegalovirus status. Overall, approximately 150 TCR beta chains were annotated as cytomegalovirus-associated. While the bulk of TCR sequences proved rare, some public TCRs turned up in many donors.

The length of the CDR3 is 15 residues. V lost 4 bases, J lost 1 base, and 4 bases stayed unmatched. Germline lookup yields CDR1 SGHNT and CDR2 YYREEE (reference sequence). The chain links TRBV5-4 to TRBJ2-2, with 7 bases fitting TRBD2. This sequence originates from a man aged 18 to 35 in good health and CMV-seropositive. The sample consisted of PBMCs. The CDR3 DNA sequence: TGTGCCAGCAGCAGGGGAGGGGAGAACACCGGGGAGCTGTTTTTT. It codes for CASSRGGENTGELFF.